Sequencing of this TCR beta chain was carried out in a study of shared clonotypes between healthy human individuals. Study outcomes and limitations: Relative to memory subsets, naive subsets generally showed larger estimated richness. The study drew on few donors, limiting represented genetic and exposure-history diversity. The researchers took only blood, and tissue repertoires probably look different.

On this clone itself: The antigen is unknown.

The run depth of the assay was deep. Produced via immunoSEQ multiplex PCR; TCRdb's table is partial and in-frame only. The sample carries millions of clones, 85% to 95% recorded once. The V end lost 5 bases, the J end lost 3 bases, and 11 bases lay between the germline ends. Germline-derived CDR1 and CDR2 are MNHNS and SASEGT. The CDR3 extends over 13 amino acids. This chain links TRBV6-1 with TRBJ2-7; no clear D gene. Sequenced input: naive CD4+ T cells sorted from blood. Subset here: CD45RA+ positively selected. The sequence was collected from a man between 18 and 35 years old in good health. The CDR3 protein is CASSWADLYEQYF. For the CDR3, the DNA is TGTGCCAGCAGTTGGGCAGACCTCTACGAGCAGTACTTC.